The rows below give T cell receptor beta chains drawn from one sample of a study of T cells in Graves' hyperthyroidism and ophthalmopathy. TCRdb ran MiXCR on the multiplex PCR reads and lists one entry per CDR3 protein. The table includes fewer than 110,000 distinct CDR3 sequences, about 15% detected once. Input material: blood. These receptors all stem from a woman in her forties or fifties with Graves' hyperthyroidism. Both conserved end residues are part of each CDR3. A D gene is named only where the DNA matches it firmly. Where a row states a size, it is once, few, many or the class of an expanded clone; other rows omit it.

>14|TRBJ2-1|-|-|TRBV6-1
TGTGCCAGCAGTGGGACGGATTTTAACAATGAGCAGTTCTTC
CASSGTDFNNEQFF
>17|TRBJ1-2|TRBD1|many|TRBV5-5
TGTGCCAGCAGCCGAGGACAGGGCGAAAAAGCTAACTATGGCTACACCTTC
CASSRGQGEKANYGYTF
>16|TRBJ2-5|TRBD2|many|TRBV5-1
TGCGCCAGCAACACCGGGACTAGCGGGAGTGGAGAGACCCAGTACTTC
CASNTGTSGSGETQYF
>17|TRBJ2-6|-|many|TRBV27
TGTGCCAGCAGTTCCCTAGCTTCCACCTCTGGGGCCAACGTCCTGACTTTC
CASSSLASTSGANVLTF
>18|TRBJ2-1|TRBD2|many|TRBV20-1
TGCAGTGCAATCGCGGGGGGGCTAGCGGGAGGGGGTATCAATGAGCAGTTCTTC
CSAIAGGLAGGGINEQFF
>14|TRBJ2-5|-|many|TRBV28
TGTGCCAGCAGTCCCCCACGGCGGGGAGAGACCCAGTACTTC
CASSPPRRGETQYF
>12|TRBJ1-5|-|many|TRBV20-1
TGCAGTGCTAGGTCGTCGAATCAGCCCCAGCATTTT
CSARSSNQPQHF
>17|TRBJ2-3|TRBD2|many|TRBV3-1
TGTGCCAGCAGCCAAGATAGTGGACTAGCGGGAACAGATACGCAGTATTTT
CASSQDSGLAGTDTQYF
>14|TRBJ2-5|TRBD1|many|TRBV7-9
TGTGCCAGCAGCTTAGGGACAGGCCAAGAGACCCAGTACTTC
CASSLGTGQETQYF
>15|TRBJ2-7|TRBD2|many|TRBV28
TGTGCCAGCAGTCCTGGGGGGGGTGTAGCGACCCGGCAGTACTTC
CASSPGGGVATRQYF
>17|TRBJ2-7|TRBD2|-|TRBV6-1
TGTGCCAGCAGCAAGTCGGTAGCGGGAGGGCCCGGCTACGAGCAGTACTTC
CASSKSVAGGPGYEQYF
>14|TRBJ1-3|-|-|TRBV6-1
TGTGCCAGCAGCATCTACAACTCTGGAAACACCATATATTTT
CASSIYNSGNTIYF
>15|TRBJ1-1|-|many|TRBV2
TGTGCCAGCAGTGAAGAGAGGCAGGTGAACACTGAAGCTTTCTTT
CASSEERQVNTEAFF